The next 8 T cell receptor beta chains were all read from a single sample in a study of blood T cell repertoires in COVID-19 (TCRdb year 2020). Preparation of the library involved the immunoSEQ multiplex PCR assay. In TCRdb, the immuneACCESS table is reduced to in-frame sequences with V and J assigned. These tables do not hold every clone; where another copy was compared, an unresolved V gene accounts for under half, and the others remain unexplained. The sample contains 150,000 to 200,000 clones, approximately 80% of them found a single time. Around 12% of the sample is held by the ten biggest clonotypes. The sample consisted of PBMCs or T cells enriched from blood (not recorded which). The receptor set was obtained from a middle-aged man who had recovered from COVID-19.

This clone came up once. This chain uses TRBV24-1 with TRBJ1-2; possibly TRBD1 for D (5 bases). The CDR3 covers 13 residues. Per germline, CDR1 KGHDR and CDR2 SFDVKD. Trimming cost V 5 bases and J 5 bases, with 11 bases left between them. The CDR3 DNA reads as TGTGCCACCAGTGCCCATGGGGGGTATGGCTACACCTTC. It encodes CATSAHGGYGYTF.

On this clone: The sample carries other DNA sequences with the same CDR3. The chain links TRBV28 to TRBJ1-5; TRBD1 matches 8 bases. V lost 2 bases and J lost 6; bases outside the gene matches: 3. The germline V gene has CDR1 MDHEN and CDR2 SYDVKM. CDR3 length equals 14 residues. The CDR3 is CASSLTGGGQPQHF. Here the CDR3 DNA reads TGTGCCAGCAGTTTAACAGGGGGGGGTCAGCCCCAGCATTTT.

The CDR3 reads CASSRAGPANTGELFF. The CDR3 DNA sequence: TGTGCCAGCAGCAGGGCGGGGCCAGCGAACACCGGGGAGCTGTTTTTT. This chain links TRBV7-9 with TRBJ2-2; D possibly corresponds to TRBD2 (6 bases). The germline gives CDR1 SEHNR, CDR2 FQNEAQ (reference sequence). The V and J ends lost 5 bases and 0 bases respectively, with 13 bases between them. The CDR3 consists of 16 residues. The complete variable domain, with remaining parts taken from reference TRBV7-9 and TRBJ2-2, reads DTGVSQNPRHKITKRGQNVTFRCDPISEHNRLYWYRQTLGQGPEFLTYFQNEAQLEKSRLLSDRFSAERPKGSFSTLEIQRTEQGDSAMYLCASSRAGPANTGELFFGEGSRLTVL.

The V and J genes are TRBV29-1 and TRBJ1-3; D possibly corresponds to TRBD1 (5 bases). The CDR3 is 13 residues long. Trimming took 6 bases from V and 2 from J, leaving 11 bases between them. The germline V gene has CDR1 SQVTM and CDR2 ANQGSEA. The CDR3, as DNA: TGCAGCGTAGCCGACAGAACTGGAAACACCATATATTTT. Translated: CSVADRTGNTIYF.

The rearrangement joins TRBV29-1 to TRBJ1-2, with 9 bases matching TRBD1. With V trimmed by 7 bases and J by 2 bases, 8 bases remained unmatched. The CDR3 runs 14 residues. Germline values: CDR1 SQVTM, CDR2 ANQGSEA. The CDR3 loop is CSAKPGTGNYGYTF. In DNA, the CDR3 is TGCAGCGCCAAACCCGGGACAGGGAACTATGGCTACACCTTC.

This sequence joins TRBV4-1 and TRBJ2-7; the D is unclear. The CDR3 loop spans 15 amino acids. The germline gives CDR1 MGHRA, CDR2 YSYEKL. Deletions cut 1 base from V and 1 base from J, with 11 bases between. The CDR3 DNA is TGCGCCAGCAGCCAAGGAACCGAGCATTCCTACGAGCAGTACTTC. Its translation is CASSQGTEHSYEQYF.

The table lists this clone with a count of one. The chain uses TRBV19 and TRBJ1-2; 9 bases fit TRBD1. The CDR3 runs 17 residues. Germline lookup yields CDR1 LNHDA and CDR2 SQIVND (reference sequence). The ends lost 4 bases at V and 5 bases at J; junction bases unmatched: 14. DNA of the CDR3: TGTGCCAGTAGTAGCAAAGCTCGGGACAGGGTCGAGTATGGCTACACCTTC. Translation gives CASSSKARDRVEYGYTF.

The rearrangement uses TRBV9 and TRBJ2-7; TRBD1 aligns across 7 bases. CDR3 size: 13 residues. V lost 2 bases and J lost 5; bases outside the gene matches: 4. CDR1 and CDR2 (germline): SGDLS, YYNGEE. The CDR3 sequence is CASSVNQGDEQYF. The DNA of the CDR3 is TGTGCCAGCAGCGTGAACCAGGGGGACGAGCAGTACTTC.